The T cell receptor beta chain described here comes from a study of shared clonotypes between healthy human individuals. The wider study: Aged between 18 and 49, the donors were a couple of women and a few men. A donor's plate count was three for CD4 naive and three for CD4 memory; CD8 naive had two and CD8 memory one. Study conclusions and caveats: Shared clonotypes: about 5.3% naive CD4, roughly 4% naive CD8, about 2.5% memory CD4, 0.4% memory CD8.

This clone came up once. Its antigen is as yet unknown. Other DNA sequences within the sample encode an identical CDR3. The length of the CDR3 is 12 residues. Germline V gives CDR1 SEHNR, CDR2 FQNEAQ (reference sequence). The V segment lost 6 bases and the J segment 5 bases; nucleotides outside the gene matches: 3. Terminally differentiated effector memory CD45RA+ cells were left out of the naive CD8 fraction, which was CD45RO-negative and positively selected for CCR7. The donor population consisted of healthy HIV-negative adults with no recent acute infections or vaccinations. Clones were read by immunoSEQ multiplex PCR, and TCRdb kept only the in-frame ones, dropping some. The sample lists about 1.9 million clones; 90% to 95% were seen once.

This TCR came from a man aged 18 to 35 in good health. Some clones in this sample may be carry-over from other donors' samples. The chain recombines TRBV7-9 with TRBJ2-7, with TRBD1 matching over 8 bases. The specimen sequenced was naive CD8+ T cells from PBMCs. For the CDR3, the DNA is TGTGCCAGCAGTCTGACAGGGGACGAGCAGTACTTC. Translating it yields CASSLTGDEQYF.